Listed below are T cell receptor beta chains from one sample, sequenced in a study of blood T cells in healthy people across ages. TCRdb reanalysed the 5' RACE reads using MiXCR and keeps one entry per CDR3 protein. The sample includes hundreds of thousands of distinct CDR3 sequences, 25% to 35% of them seen just once. The sequencing input was blood. These receptors were collected from a woman aged 80 or older in good health. CDR3s include the opening cysteine and the closing phenylalanine or tryptophan. D genes are given only for firm matches. Size values are once, few and many counts, or a class for expanded clones, and some rows have none.

d_gene	v_gene	j_gene	len	abundance	CDR3aa	CDR3nt
TRBD1	TRBV2	TRBJ1-2	13	many	CASIQGAIYGYTF	TGTGCCAGCATACAGGGGGCGATATATGGCTACACCTTC
-	TRBV20-1	TRBJ1-4	14	many	CSASAGSTNEKLFF	TGCAGTGCTAGTGCAGGATCAACTAATGAAAAACTGTTTTTT
TRBD2	TRBV6-5	TRBJ2-5	16	many	CASSIRLAGGLQTQYF	TGTGCCAGCAGTATTCGACTAGCGGGGGGTCTGCAGACCCAGTACTTC
-	TRBV2	TRBJ1-2	15	few	CASSTPGAANYGYTF	TGTGCCAGCAGCACCCCGGGAGCCGCTAACTATGGCTACACCTTC
TRBD2	TRBV6-5	TRBJ2-1	17	many	CASSYSVTGTRPNEQFF	TGTGCCAGCAGTTACTCGGTTACCGGGACTAGACCCAATGAGCAGTTCTTC
-	TRBV10-3	TRBJ1-1	14	many	CAISEKLGGTEAFF	TGTGCCATCAGTGAAAAGTTGGGGGGCACTGAAGCTTTCTTT
-	TRBV6-6	TRBJ2-5	17	-	CSSVNSPLKRSQETQYF	TGTTCCAGCGTTAACAGCCCCCTTAAGCGGAGTCAAGAGACCCAGTACTTC
TRBD1	TRBV18	TRBJ1-1	14	-	CASSLDRGFTEAFF	TGTGCCAGCTCACTGGACAGGGGATTCACTGAAGCTTTCTTT
-	TRBV4-3	TRBJ1-4	19	few	CASSQDSLGAGTVNEKLFF	TGCGCCAGCAGCCAAGATAGCCTGGGGGCCGGGACCGTGAATGAAAAACTGTTTTTT
-	TRBV4-1	TRBJ2-7	15	many	CASSQVASKGYEQYF	TGCGCCAGCAGCCAAGTGGCCAGTAAGGGCTACGAGCAGTACTTC
-	TRBV7-8	TRBJ2-1	20	many	CASSLVRRALLSRGGNEQFF	TGTGCCAGCAGCTTAGTGAGGAGAGCCTTGCTCTCCAGGGGAGGTAATGAGCAGTTCTTC
-	TRBV20-1	TRBJ1-2	13	few	CSARDSKDYGYTF	TGCAGTGCTAGAGATTCGAAGGATTATGGCTACACCTTC
TRBD1	TRBV20-1	TRBJ1-2	17	few	CSARVVGTGGFNYGYTF	TGCAGTGCTAGAGTGGTTGGGACAGGGGGCTTTAACTATGGCTACACCTTC
-	TRBV20-1	TRBJ2-7	14	many	CSATLGSSANEQYF	TGCAGTGCTACTCTGGGAAGTTCTGCTAACGAGCAGTACTTC
-	TRBV3-1	TRBJ1-3	13	-	CGSSQSSGNTIYF	TGTGGCAGCAGCCAATCCTCTGGAAACACCATATATTTT
TRBD2	TRBV20-1	TRBJ2-7	15	many	CSAREGTSGPYEQYF	TGCAGTGCTAGAGAAGGAACTAGCGGACCCTACGAGCAGTACTTC
-	TRBV7-3	TRBJ2-5	12	-	CASSRPGGTQYF	TGTGCCAGCAGCCGTCCGGGGGGCACCCAGTACTTC
TRBD2	TRBV20-1	TRBJ2-7	14	-	CSASIAGVADEQYF	TGCAGTGCTTCAATAGCGGGAGTGGCAGACGAGCAGTACTTC
-	TRBV7-2	TRBJ2-1	11	many	CASSFSVGQFF	TGTGCCAGCAGTTTTAGCGTTGGGCAGTTCTTC
TRBD1	TRBV28	TRBJ1-2	12	few	CASSSSTGGYTF	TGTGCCAGCAGTTCATCGACAGGGGGGTACACCTTC
-	TRBV30	TRBJ1-2	14	-	CAWSAGRALHGYTF	TGTGCCTGGAGTGCAGGGCGGGCATTGCATGGCTACACCTTC
-	TRBV29-1	TRBJ2-7	16	few	CSVEIRQGGSYNEQYF	TGCAGCGTTGAGATTCGGCAGGGTGGCTCCTACAATGAGCAGTACTTC
-	TRBV10-3	TRBJ1-3	15	few	CAIGPLGQSGNTIYF	TGTGCCATAGGCCCCCTGGGACAAAGTGGAAACACCATATATTTT
-	TRBV7-9	TRBJ1-1	12	few	CASSLLETGAFF	TGTGCCAGCAGTCTCCTAGAAACTGGAGCTTTCTTT
-	TRBV15	TRBJ2-7	14	many	CATSRIGQTYEQYF	TGTGCCACCAGCAGAATTGGGCAGACCTACGAGCAGTACTTC
TRBD2	TRBV7-2	TRBJ2-7	15	-	CASTISAGVGYEQYF	TGTGCCAGCACCATCTCAGCGGGGGTAGGCTACGAGCAGTACTTC
TRBD2	TRBV7-2	TRBJ2-7	15	-	CASSLEPAGPYEQYF	TGTGCCAGCAGCTTAGAACCAGCGGGACCCTACGAGCAGTACTTC
TRBD2	TRBV5-5	TRBJ2-7	16	many	CASRITGLAGGHEQYF	TGTGCCAGCAGAATAACCGGACTAGCGGGGGGCCACGAGCAGTACTTC
TRBD2	TRBV20-1	TRBJ2-7	15	-	CSAKGMTSEAYEQYF	TGCAGTGCTAAGGGAATGACTAGCGAAGCCTACGAGCAGTACTTC
TRBD1	TRBV10-2	TRBJ2-5	14	many	CASSPWTGEETQYF	TGCGCCAGCAGCCCTTGGACAGGGGAAGAGACCCAGTACTTC
-	TRBV24-1	TRBJ1-1	15	few	CATSSPSASGAEAFF	TGTGCCACCAGTTCCCCGTCCGCATCCGGGGCTGAAGCTTTCTTT
-	TRBV7-9	TRBJ2-7	14	many	CASSLVVTSYEQYF	TGTGCCAGCAGCTTAGTTGTCACCTCCTACGAGCAGTACTTC
-	TRBV28	TRBJ2-1	15	many	CASRTGTVGYNEQFF	TGTGCCAGCAGGACCGGGACCGTTGGTTACAATGAGCAGTTCTTC
-	TRBV4-2	TRBJ1-1	17	-	CGSSQGPRDRMNTEAFF	TGTGGCAGCAGCCAAGGGCCCAGGGATAGGATGAACACTGAAGCTTTCTTT
-	TRBV27	TRBJ1-1	14	-	CASSRGAGRTEAFF	TGTGCCAGCAGCCGGGGGGCGGGGCGGACTGAAGCTTTCTTT
TRBD2	TRBV20-1	TRBJ2-5	14	-	CSARLAGNQETRYF	TGCAGTGCTAGGCTAGCGGGAAACCAAGAGACCCGGTACTTC
-	TRBV6-1	TRBJ1-5	13	few	CATPGASNQPQHF	TGTGCCACCCCAGGGGCTAGCAATCAGCCCCAGCATTTT
TRBD2	TRBV7-9	TRBJ2-5	13	few	CASSIGGAETQYF	TGTGCCAGCAGCATCGGGGGGGCGGAGACCCAGTACTTC
-	TRBV28	TRBJ2-2	14	few	CASSLWSGAGELFF	TGTGCCAGCAGTTTATGGTCGGGGGCCGGGGAGCTGTTTTTT
-	TRBV5-5	TRBJ1-1	15	few	CASSNPRGRGTEAFF	TGTGCCAGCAGCAATCCGAGGGGACGGGGCACTGAAGCTTTCTTT
-	TRBV6-2/TRBV6-3	TRBJ2-3	16	many	CASSYNPGVGTDTQYF	TGTGCCAGCAGTTATAATCCAGGGGTAGGAACAGATACGCAGTATTTT
-	TRBV14	TRBJ1-6	17	few	CASSRAFGGGTNSPLHF	TGTGCCAGCAGCCGGGCTTTTGGGGGGGGAACTAATTCACCCCTCCACTTT
TRBD2	TRBV6-5	TRBJ2-3	19	-	CASSFIRRGGRVGTDTQYF	TGTGCCAGCAGTTTCATAAGGCGGGGGGGCCGAGTCGGTACAGATACGCAGTATTTT
-	TRBV11-2	TRBJ2-5	14	few	CASSLESLAGTQYF	TGTGCCAGCAGCTTAGAGAGTCTGGCAGGGACCCAGTACTTC
-	TRBV7-2	TRBJ2-3	13	-	CASSRDFPDTQYF	TGTGCCAGCAGCCGGGACTTTCCAGATACGCAGTATTTT
TRBD1	TRBV30	TRBJ1-2	13	-	CACRTGVSGGYTF	TGTGCCTGCCGTACAGGGGTTTCAGGTGGCTACACCTTC
-	TRBV18	TRBJ1-2	12	once	CASSPDTSGYTF	TGTGCCAGCTCACCAGACACTTCTGGCTACACCTTC
-	TRBV12-3/TRBV12-4	TRBJ2-3	12	many	CASSHSGTPQYF	TGTGCCAGCAGTCACTCCGGGACGCCACAGTATTTT
-	TRBV14	TRBJ2-3	16	few	CASSPRFWSSTDTQYF	TGTGCCAGCAGCCCACGCTTTTGGTCTAGCACAGATACGCAGTATTTT
-	TRBV11-2	TRBJ2-3	15	-	CASSGWTASTDTQYF	TGTGCCAGCAGCGGATGGACAGCTAGCACAGATACGCAGTATTTT
-	TRBV29-1	TRBJ2-6	13	-	CSAGERRANVLTF	TGCAGCGCCGGAGAGAGAAGGGCCAACGTCCTGACTTTC
TRBD1	TRBV9	TRBJ1-4	15	once	CASSEQGNPNEKPFF	TGTGCCAGCAGCGAACAGGGGAACCCTAATGAAAAACCGTTTTTT
TRBD2	TRBV5-1	TRBJ2-1	14	few	CASPSGGAGNEQFF	TGCGCCAGTCCAAGCGGGGGGGCGGGCAATGAGCAGTTCTTC
-	TRBV10-3	TRBJ1-5	13	many	CATTGTASQPQHF	TGTGCCACCACCGGGACGGCGAGTCAGCCCCAGCATTTT
-	TRBV28	TRBJ1-6	11	-	CASSTVGLAHF	TGTGCCAGCAGTACCGTAGGATTAGCCCACTTT